A single sample is the source of the 4 T cell receptor beta chains below, sequenced in a study of Ad26.COV2.S vaccination and SARS-CoV-2 variants. TCRdb's table, derived via immunoSEQ multiplex PCR, lists solely in-frame clones and lacks some. The sample includes some 350,000 clones, 85% to 90% of them seen just once. Treatment in this sample: over 15 received Ad26.COV2.S at low or high dose, single or two shots; several received placebo; per-sample allocation not given. Collection of the samples took place on day 63 after the first injection of vaccine or placebo. The starting material was peripheral blood, obtained in a trial of Ad26.COV2.S vaccine versus placebo. The receptors stem from a person aged 18 to 65 who received the Ad26.COV2.S COVID-19 vaccine or a placebo.

The CDR3 DNA reads TGTGCCAGCAGTTCCCTAAGGAAGTTCTATGGCTACACCTTC. It encodes CASSSLRKFYGYTF. The chain couples TRBV6-5 to TRBJ1-2; no clear D gene. Germline CDR1 MNHEY, CDR2 SVGAGI. The CDR3 is 14 amino acids. The V end lost 4 bases, the J end lost 4 bases, and 13 bases lay between the germline ends.

The chain employs TRBV10-3 and TRBJ2-7, with D perhaps matching TRBD2 (7 bases). V was cut by 11 bases and J by 4 bases, with 21 bases left in between. The CDR3 sequence is 14 residues long. Germline V gene sequence: CDR1 ENHRY, CDR2 SYGVKD. Here the CDR3 reads CAAWRGGASYEQYF. The CDR3 coding sequence is TGTGCCGCCTGGCGAGGGGGGGCGAGTTACGAGCAGTACTTC.

The rearrangement links TRBV6-2 or TRBV6-3 to TRBJ2-1, with 7 bases matching TRBD2. In germline, CDR1 is MNHEY, CDR2 SVGEGT. Losses at the gene ends were 2 bases for V and 7 bases for J; bases not matched to a gene: 17. The CDR3 has 18 amino acids. The CDR3 is CASSYPSEGSGWINEQFF. CDR3 bases: TGTGCCAGCAGTTACCCATCCGAAGGTAGCGGGTGGATTAATGAGCAGTTCTTC.

The V call is TRBV27, the J call TRBJ1-1; D uncertain. The CDR3 consists of 16 residues. Trimming took off 0 bases at V and 0 bases at J, with 11 bases between the two ends. The germline CDR1 and CDR2 sequences are MNHEY and SMNVEV (reference sequence). The CDR3 sequence: CASSLSGMAMNTEAFF. The CDR3 DNA is TGTGCCAGCAGTTTATCAGGTATGGCCATGAACACTGAAGCTTTCTTT.